This TCR beta chain stems from a study of blood T cell repertoires in COVID-19. Overall study: Samples of COVID-19 (acute and convalescent) were obtained from the United States, Italy and Spain.

The study recruited people aged about 18 to 95 years across approximately 23 US areas. This CDR3 has 15 amino acids. The junction had 11 bases not matched to a gene; V was cut back by 3 bases and J by 5 bases. CDR1 is DFQATT and CDR2 is SNEGSKA in the germline V gene (reference sequence). Sequencing used immunoSEQ multiplex PCR; TCRdb keeps in-frame clones, though not all of them. The table includes over 150,000 clones, about 90% detected once. The sample comprised PBMCs or T cells enriched from blood (not recorded which). The chain carries TRBV20-1 and TRBJ2-3; TRBD2 matches 7 bases. The TCR sequence derives from a woman between 50 and 59 years old who had recovered from COVID-19. The CDR3 region has the DNA TGCAGTGCTAGTTGGCTAGCGGAACGGATAGATACGCAGTATTTT. This codes for CSASWLAERIDTQYF.